This entry lists 27 T cell receptor beta chains sequenced from one sample in a study of T-cell reconstitution after alpha-beta-depleted transplantation in children. The TCRbeta library incorporated unique molecular identifiers. TCRdb analysed the PCR reads with MiXCR anew, one entry per CDR3 protein. This sample has about 610,000 distinct CDR3 sequences, with 10% to 13% found just once. This material consisted of PBMCs from the stem cell graft donor, taken from the stem cell graft. All receptors come from a human donor who donated a stem cell graft to a child with acute myeloid leukemia.

This clonotype was seen a handful of times. The chain links TRBV6-1 to TRBJ1-1; D unresolved. The CDR3 has 14 amino acids. Germline CDR1 reads MNHNS; CDR2 reads SASEGT. The germline V and J ends were trimmed by 4 bases and 0 bases, with 9 bases remaining between them. This CDR3 reads CASSGTPMNTEAFF. CDR3 nucleotide sequence: TGTGCCAGCAGTGGTACACCTATGAACACTGAAGCTTTCTTT.

This clonotype has more than one count but fewer than ten. This rearrangement joins TRBV12-3 or TRBV12-4 to TRBJ1-5, with TRBD1 identical over 9 bases. Trimming removed 7 bases from V and 2 bases from J; junction bases left unmatched: 15. The CDR3 has 18 residues. The CDR3 nucleotides are TGTGCCAGCAACCTAGAAGGGGACAGGGCCTTAGGCAATCAGCCCCAGCATTTT. It encodes CASNLEGDRALGNQPQHF.

V and J are TRBV29-1 and TRBJ2-7, with 9 bases that match TRBD1. The germline V gene encodes CDR1 SQVTM and CDR2 ANQGSEA. Trimming removed 4 bases from V and 7 bases from J; junction bases left unmatched: 23. This CDR3 region has 18 residues. CDR3 protein: CSVVRTGPGQGIEGEQYF. The CDR3 nucleotides are TGCAGCGTTGTGCGGACTGGACCGGGACAGGGCATTGAGGGGGAGCAGTACTTC.

This clonotype has only a few counts. The chain couples TRBV2 to TRBJ2-5; possibly TRBD2 for D (5 bases). The CDR3 runs 11 residues. Trimming removed 8 bases at V and 4 bases at J, with 8 bases between. Germline V gene lookup returns CDR1 SNHLY and CDR2 FYNNEI. CDR3 sequence (DNA): TGTGCCAGCGAAGGGAGAGAGACCCAGTACTTC. Translated, it gives CASEGRETQYF.

This clonotype was seen at least ten times. The chain joins TRBV12-3 or TRBV12-4 to TRBJ2-3; D not resolved. Between the trimmed V and J ends, which lost 2 bases and 0 bases, there was a span of 6 bases. This CDR3 spans 14 amino acids. CDR3 protein: CASSLYASTDTQYF. CDR3 bases: TGTGCCAGCAGTTTATATGCTAGCACAGATACGCAGTATTTT.

In its sample, this clonotype was seen a few times. The chain employs TRBV28 and TRBJ1-1; D is uncertain. CDR1 is MDHEN and CDR2 is SYDVKM in the germline V gene. V dropped 10 bases and J dropped 0 bases, with 9 bases sitting between them. The CDR3 totals 12 residues. This chain's CDR3 is CATLGLNTEAFF. CDR3 bases: TGTGCCACCCTCGGTTTGAACACTGAAGCTTTCTTT.

V usage is TRBV20-1 and J usage is TRBJ1-5; the D gene is possibly TRBD1 (6 bases). CDR1 and CDR2 from the germline V gene are DFQATT and SNEGSKA (reference sequence). CDR3 length: 15 residues. Trimming left V 0 bases short and J 5 bases short, with 14 bases between. CDR3 coding DNA: TGCAGTGCTAGAGATCAGGGGACTTCTTATCAGCCCCAGCATTTT. It encodes CSARDQGTSYQPQHF.

This clonotype was seen only a few times. The genes are TRBV30 and TRBJ1-1; perhaps TRBD1 as D (6 bases). The CDR3 sequence is 11 residues long. V lost 7 bases, J lost 5 bases, and 11 bases lay in between. From germline, CDR1 is GTSNPN and CDR2 SVGIG (reference sequence). CDR3 protein: CASQTGTEAFF. CDR3 in DNA: TGTGCCTCGCAAACAGGGACTGAAGCTTTCTTT. Using reference TRBV30 and TRBJ1-1 for the parts outside the CDR3, the full variable domain is SQTIHQWPATLVQPVGSPLSLECTVEGTSNPNLYWYRQAAGRGLQLLFYSVGIGQISSEVPQNLSASRPQDRQFILSSKKLLLSDSGFYLCASQTGTEAFFGQGTRLTVV.

This chain connects TRBV4-2 to TRBJ2-1; TRBD2 agrees at 10 bases. CDR1 and CDR2 from the germline V gene are LGHNA and YNFKEQ. The CDR3 loop spans 22 amino acids. Trimming at V came to 1 base and at J to 3 bases, leaving 21 bases not matched to a gene. The CDR3 protein is CASSQVERGKGLAWGGYNEQFF. In DNA form, the CDR3 reads TGTGCCAGCAGCCAAGTGGAACGGGGAAAGGGACTAGCGTGGGGCGGCTACAATGAGCAGTTCTTC.

This clonotype occurred many times. J is TRBJ2-3 and V is TRBV20-1; tentatively, D is TRBD2 (5 bases). The length of the CDR3 is 12 residues. The V gene's germline CDR1 is DFQATT and CDR2 SNEGSKA (reference sequence). Trimming took off 5 bases at V and 1 base at J, with 7 bases between the two ends. CDR3 DNA: TGCAGTGCTGGAGGTCGCACAGATACGCAGTATTTT. This encodes CSAGGRTDTQYF.

The V gene is TRBV18, the J gene TRBJ2-3; D perhaps matches TRBD2 (6 bases). The V gene's germline CDR1 is KGHSH and CDR2 LQKENI. This CDR3 has 13 residues. V was clipped by 6 bases and J by 2 bases, with 9 bases between them. The DNA for the CDR3 is TGTGCCAGCTCGGAGGGCATCACAGATACGCAGTATTTT. As protein: CASSEGITDTQYF.

This clonotype was detected ten times or more. Germline and junction disagree at one end, which may indicate a read error. This chain uses TRBV11-2 with TRBJ2-1; no clear D. The CDR3 loop spans 13 amino acids. CDR1 is SGHAT and CDR2 is FQNNGV in the germline V gene. CDR3 region: CASSLGNRGEQFF. The CDR3 nucleotides read TGTGCCAGCAGTTTAGGAAACCGAGGCGAGCAGTTCTTC.

This clonotype was seen ten or more times. The genes are TRBV7-6 and TRBJ2-3; 8 bases match TRBD2. The CDR3 has 17 amino acids. In germline, CDR1 is SGHVS, CDR2 FNYEAQ. The V gene end was trimmed by 5 bases and the J gene end by 1 base; junction bases not matched to a gene: 11. DNA for the CDR3: TGTGCCAGCAGCATTCCTCCGGCGACTAGCGGCACAGATACGCAGTATTTT. It codes for CASSIPPATSGTDTQYF.

This clonotype has ten or more counts. The chain employs TRBV12-3 or TRBV12-4 and TRBJ1-1; no firm D call. This CDR3 has 11 amino acids. Trimming pared 3 bases from V and 7 bases from J, leaving 6 bases between. CDR3 DNA: TGTGCCAGCAGTTTTTTAAATGAAGCTTTCTTT. This codes for CASSFLNEAFF.

This clonotype has just a few counts. The chain joins TRBV5-1 to TRBJ1-1; possible D gene TRBD1, 5 bases. CDR3 size: 14 residues. CDR1 is SGHRS, CDR2 YFSETQ, per germline. V shed 2 bases and J shed 7 bases, with 15 bases lying between them. The CDR3 here is CASSLGAPLGEAFF. In DNA, the CDR3 is TGCGCCAGCAGCTTAGGGGCGCCCCTTGGTGAAGCTTTCTTT.

This sequence joins TRBV11-2 and TRBJ1-2; 7 bases match TRBD1. With V trimmed by 3 bases and J by 4 bases, 5 bases remained unmatched. There are 14 residues in the CDR3. Germline V gene data show CDR1 as SGHAT and CDR2 as FQNNGV. In nucleotides, the CDR3 is TGTGCCAGCAGCTTCGGGACAGAGGCCTATGGCTACACCTTC. Translating it yields CASSFGTEAYGYTF.

J is TRBJ2-7 and V is TRBV20-1; 8 nucleotides align to TRBD2. The ends lost 0 bases at V and 6 bases at J; junction bases unmatched: 16. The V gene's germline CDR1 is DFQATT and CDR2 SNEGSKA (reference sequence). This CDR3 has 17 residues. CDR3 loop: CSARDRYIGTSRSEQYF. CDR3 bases: TGCAGTGCTAGAGATCGGTATATAGGGACTAGTCGGTCCGAGCAGTACTTC.

On this clonotype: A read error may account for a junction end that differs from germline. The chain has TRBV30 and TRBJ1-6; 7 bases line up with TRBD1. The germline V gene has CDR1 GTSNPN and CDR2 SVGIG (reference sequence). The CDR3 extends over 11 amino acids. DNA for the CDR3: TGTGCCTGGAGTGTCGGCGGGGACAGTGGTTTT. Its protein product is CAWSVGGDSGF. The whole variable domain, remainder taken from reference TRBV30 and TRBJ1-6, is SQTIHQWPATLVQPVGSPLSLECTVEGTSNPNLYWYRQAAGRGLQLLFYSVGIGQISSEVPQNLSASRPQDRQFILSSKKLLLSDSGFYLCAWSVGGDSGFGNGTRLTVT.

The sample holds many counts of this clonotype. V and J are TRBV12-3 or TRBV12-4 and TRBJ2-3; TRBD2 aligns across 8 bases. Unmatched junction bases numbered 2, after V lost 5 bases and J lost 1 base. The CDR3 spans 14 residues. The CDR3 sequence: CASSELAGTDTQYF. CDR3 nucleotides: TGTGCCAGCAGTGAACTAGCGGGCACAGATACGCAGTATTTT.

This chain joins TRBV29-1 and TRBJ1-5, with unresolved D. Trimming left V 0 bases short and J 10 bases short, with 19 bases between. The CDR3 is made up of 15 amino acids. Germline V gives CDR1 SQVTM, CDR2 ANQGSEA. This CDR3 is CSVEEDPSGRGPQHF. The CDR3, as DNA: TGCAGCGTTGAAGAGGACCCGTCCGGGAGAGGCCCCCAGCATTTT. The whole variable domain, remainder taken from reference TRBV29-1 and TRBJ1-5, is SAVISQKPSRDICQRGTSLTIQCQVDSQVTMMFWYRQQPGQSLTLIATANQGSEATYESGFVIDKFPISRPNLTFSTLTVSNMSPEDSSIYLCSVEEDPSGRGPQHFGDGTRLSIL.

This clonotype showed up just a few times. J is TRBJ1-2 and V is TRBV20-1; 7 bases match TRBD1. The CDR3 contains 14 residues. Looked up from germline, CDR1 is DFQATT and CDR2 is SNEGSKA (reference sequence). Trimming at V came to 3 bases and at J to 7 bases, leaving 11 bases not matched to a gene. The CDR3 protein is CSASAGGEHRGYTF. CDR3 coding DNA: TGCAGTGCTAGTGCAGGGGGGGAGCATCGTGGCTACACCTTC.

This chain uses TRBV29-1 with TRBJ1-1; D may be TRBD1 (5 bases). The germline CDR1 and CDR2 sequences are SQVTM and ANQGSEA. V was trimmed by 7 bases and J by 4 bases, leaving 13 bases between them. CDR3 size: 12 residues. The CDR3 coding sequence is TGCAGCGCAGGGAGTGGGGTCACTGAAGCTTTCTTT. Residues: CSAGSGVTEAFF.

CDR3 sequence: CASSLGTSGAPQETQYF. The CDR3 nucleotides read TGTGCCAGCAGCTTAGGGACTAGCGGAGCCCCCCAAGAGACCCAGTACTTC. The rearrangement joins TRBV7-6 to TRBJ2-5, with 10 positions matching TRBD2. The CDR3 is 17 amino acids. V lost 1 base to trimming and J lost 1 base; unmatched junction nucleotides: 6. Germline V gene sequence: CDR1 SGHVS, CDR2 FNYEAQ.

This clonotype was counted many times. The chain is built from TRBV21-1 and TRBJ2-7; TRBD2, the table's D call, was not compared with the DNA. TRBV21-1 is shown as a pseudogene. The CDR3 runs to 15 residues. As DNA, the CDR3 is TGTGCCAGCAGCAAAGTAACTCGGGAGGGCCGCGAGCAGTACTTC. Its translation: CASSKVTREGREQYF.

This clonotype was detected only a few times. The V gene is TRBV28, the J gene TRBJ2-7, with D unclear. In germline, CDR1 is MDHEN, CDR2 SYDVKM. The length of the CDR3 is 13 residues. V was trimmed by 6 bases and J by 2 bases, leaving 11 bases between them. The CDR3 sequence: CASSRRAPYEQYF. Here the CDR3 DNA reads TGTGCCAGCAGCCGCCGGGCCCCCTACGAGCAGTACTTC.

This clonotype occurred a few times. The chain links TRBV6-4 to TRBJ2-2; the D gene is possibly TRBD1 (7 bases). This CDR3 region has 14 residues. V shed 5 bases and J shed 3 bases, with 10 bases lying between them. Germline CDR1 MRHNA, CDR2 SNTAGT. CDR3 loop: CASSRRGDTGELFF. In DNA form, the CDR3 reads TGTGCCAGCAGTCGCAGGGGGGACACCGGGGAGCTGTTTTTT.

The chain joins TRBV20-1 to TRBJ2-1; D perhaps matches TRBD2 (6 bases). In germline, CDR1 is DFQATT, CDR2 SNEGSKA (reference sequence). The ends were cut back, 6 bases at V and 5 bases at J, with 14 bases in the middle. This CDR3 has 13 residues. The CDR3 region is CSALGIADNEQFF. CDR3 coding DNA: TGCAGTGCCCTCGGGATAGCGGACAATGAGCAGTTCTTC.